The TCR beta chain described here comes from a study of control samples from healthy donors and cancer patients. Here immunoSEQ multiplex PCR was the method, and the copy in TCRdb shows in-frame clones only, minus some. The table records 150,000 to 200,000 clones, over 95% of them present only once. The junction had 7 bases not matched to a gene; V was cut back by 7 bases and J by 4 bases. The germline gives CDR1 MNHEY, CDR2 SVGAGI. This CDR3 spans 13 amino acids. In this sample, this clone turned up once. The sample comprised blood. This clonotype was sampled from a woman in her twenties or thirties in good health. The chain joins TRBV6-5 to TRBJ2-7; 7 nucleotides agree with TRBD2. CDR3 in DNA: TGTGCCAGCAATCCGGGAGGCTTTTACGAGCAGTACTTC. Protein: CASNPGGFYEQYF.